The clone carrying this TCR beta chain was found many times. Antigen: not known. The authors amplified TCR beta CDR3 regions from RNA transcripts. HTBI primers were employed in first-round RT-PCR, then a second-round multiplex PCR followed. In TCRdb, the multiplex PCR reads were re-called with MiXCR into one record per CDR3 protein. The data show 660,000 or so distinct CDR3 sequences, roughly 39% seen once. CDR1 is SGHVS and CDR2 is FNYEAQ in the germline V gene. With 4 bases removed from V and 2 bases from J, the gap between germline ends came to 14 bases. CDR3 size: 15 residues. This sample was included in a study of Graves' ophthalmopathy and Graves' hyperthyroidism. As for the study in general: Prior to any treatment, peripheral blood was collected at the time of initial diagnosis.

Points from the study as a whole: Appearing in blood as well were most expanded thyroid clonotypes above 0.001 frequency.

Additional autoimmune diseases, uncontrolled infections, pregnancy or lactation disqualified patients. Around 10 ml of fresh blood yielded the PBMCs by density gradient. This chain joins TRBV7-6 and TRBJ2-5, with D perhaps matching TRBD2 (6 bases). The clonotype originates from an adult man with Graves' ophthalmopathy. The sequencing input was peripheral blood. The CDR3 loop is CASSSTSGTQETQYF. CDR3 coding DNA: TGTGCCAGCAGCTCCACCTCCGGGACTCAAGAGACCCAGTACTTC.